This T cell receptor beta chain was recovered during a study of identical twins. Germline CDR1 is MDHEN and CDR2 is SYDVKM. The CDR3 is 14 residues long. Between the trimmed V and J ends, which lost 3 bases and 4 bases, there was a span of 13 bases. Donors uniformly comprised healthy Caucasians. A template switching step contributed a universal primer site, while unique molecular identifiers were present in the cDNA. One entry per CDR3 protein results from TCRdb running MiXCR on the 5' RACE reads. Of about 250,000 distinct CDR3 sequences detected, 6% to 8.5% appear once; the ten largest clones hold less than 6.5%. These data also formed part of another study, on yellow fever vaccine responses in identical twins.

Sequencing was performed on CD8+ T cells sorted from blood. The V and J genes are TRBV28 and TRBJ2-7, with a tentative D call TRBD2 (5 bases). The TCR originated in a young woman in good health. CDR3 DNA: TGTGCCAGCAGTTTCACGGGAACGGGATACGAGCAGTACTTC. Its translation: CASSFTGTGYEQYF.